The T cell receptor (beta chain) under discussion was sequenced for a study of CD8+CD57+ T cells in acquired aplastic anemia. Findings of the study overall: It was found that almost 30 CD8+ CDR3 sequences were shared between patients and controls. The CD8+ Simpson's diversity of patients and controls was not significantly different.

CDR3 length: 13 residues. Germline V gene lookup returns CDR1 WSHSY and CDR2 SAAADI. V dropped 8 bases and J dropped 6; count of bases not matched to a gene: 9. Concerning this clonotype: The antigen is undetermined. Given the absence of the conserved phenylalanine or tryptophan at the CDR3 end, a read error is likely.

Genomic DNA, serving as template, underwent TCR beta VDJ and CDR3 profiling. TCRdb re-analysed the reads in MiXCR, keeping a single row per CDR3 protein. The data show about 190,000 distinct CDR3 sequences, around 59% seen once. Sequencing was carried out using sorted CD4+, CD8+, or CD8+CD57+ T cells (not recorded which) from PBMCs. The chain has TRBV10-2 and TRBJ2-7; 8 bases match TRBD1. This receptor was identified in a human donor in good health, serving as a control. DNA for the CDR3: TGCGCCAGCGGCGGACAGGGATTCGGCGAGCAGTACCTC. As protein: CASGGQGFGEQYL.